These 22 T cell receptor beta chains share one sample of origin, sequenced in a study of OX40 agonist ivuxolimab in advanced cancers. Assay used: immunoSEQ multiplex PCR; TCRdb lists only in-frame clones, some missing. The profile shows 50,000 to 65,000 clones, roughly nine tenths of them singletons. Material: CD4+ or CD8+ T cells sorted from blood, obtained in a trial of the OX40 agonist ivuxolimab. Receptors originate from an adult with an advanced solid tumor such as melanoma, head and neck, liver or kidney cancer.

The CDR3 coding sequence is TGTGCCAGCTCCCGGACAGAGGCAGAAAAACTGTTTTTT. Translating gives CASSRTEAEKLFF. V and J are TRBV6-6 and TRBJ1-4; D might be TRBD1 (6 bases). CDR3 size: 13 residues. Trimming shortened V by 8 bases and J by 8 bases, and 15 bases separated the two germline ends. In germline, CDR1 is MNHNY, CDR2 SVGAGI (reference sequence).

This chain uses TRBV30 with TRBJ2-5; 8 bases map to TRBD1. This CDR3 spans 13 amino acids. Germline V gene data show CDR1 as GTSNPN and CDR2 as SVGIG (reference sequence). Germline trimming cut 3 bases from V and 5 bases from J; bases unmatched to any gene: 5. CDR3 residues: CAWRWTGRETQYF. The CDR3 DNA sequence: TGTGCCTGGAGGTGGACAGGGCGCGAGACCCAGTACTTC.

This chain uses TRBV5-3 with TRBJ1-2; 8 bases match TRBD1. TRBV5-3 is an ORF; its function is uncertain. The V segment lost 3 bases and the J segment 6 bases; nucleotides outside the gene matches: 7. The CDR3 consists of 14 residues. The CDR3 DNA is TGTGCCAGAAGCTCGGACAGGGAGGGCCATGGCTACACCTTC. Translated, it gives CARSSDREGHGYTF.

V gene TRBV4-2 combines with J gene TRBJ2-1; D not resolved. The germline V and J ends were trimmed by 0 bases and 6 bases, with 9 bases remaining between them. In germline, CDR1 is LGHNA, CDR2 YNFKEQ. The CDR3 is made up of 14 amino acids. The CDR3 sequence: CASSQEGARNEQFF. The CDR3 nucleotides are TGTGCCAGCAGCCAAGAAGGAGCTCGCAATGAGCAGTTCTTC.

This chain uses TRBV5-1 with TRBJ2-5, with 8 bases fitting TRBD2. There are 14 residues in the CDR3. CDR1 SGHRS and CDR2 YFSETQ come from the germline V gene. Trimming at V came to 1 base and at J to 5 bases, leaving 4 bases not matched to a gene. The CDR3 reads CASSLTGGGETQYF. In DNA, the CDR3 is TGCGCCAGCAGCTTGACGGGAGGGGGGGAGACCCAGTACTTC.

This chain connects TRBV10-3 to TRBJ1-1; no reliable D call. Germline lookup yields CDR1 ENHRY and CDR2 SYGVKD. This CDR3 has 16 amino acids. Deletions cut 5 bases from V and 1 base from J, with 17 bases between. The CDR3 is CAISNLTLVGNTEAFF. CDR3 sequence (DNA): TGTGCCATCAGTAACCTGACGCTAGTAGGGAACACTGAAGCTTTCTTT.

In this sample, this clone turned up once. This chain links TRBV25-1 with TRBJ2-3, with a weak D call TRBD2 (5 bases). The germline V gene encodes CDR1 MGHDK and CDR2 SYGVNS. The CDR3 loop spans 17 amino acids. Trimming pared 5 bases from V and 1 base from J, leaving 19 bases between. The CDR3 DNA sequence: TGTGCCAGCAGTAGTCGACTCGGAGCGGAGGGCACAGATACGCAGTATTTT. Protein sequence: CASSSRLGAEGTDTQYF.

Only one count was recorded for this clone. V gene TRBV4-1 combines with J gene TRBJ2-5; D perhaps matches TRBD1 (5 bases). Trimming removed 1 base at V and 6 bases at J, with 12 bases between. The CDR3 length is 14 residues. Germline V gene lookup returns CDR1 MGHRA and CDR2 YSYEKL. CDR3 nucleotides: TGCGCCAGCAGCCAAGTAGGGGATAAGAAGACCCAGTACTTC. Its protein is CASSQVGDKKTQYF.

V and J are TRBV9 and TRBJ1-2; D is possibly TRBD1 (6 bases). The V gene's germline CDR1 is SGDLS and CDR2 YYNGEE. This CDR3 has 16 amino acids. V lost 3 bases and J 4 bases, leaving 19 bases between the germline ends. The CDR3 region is CASSANSQGRGYGYTF. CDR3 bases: TGTGCCAGCAGCGCCAACTCACAGGGTAGGGGCTATGGCTACACCTTC.

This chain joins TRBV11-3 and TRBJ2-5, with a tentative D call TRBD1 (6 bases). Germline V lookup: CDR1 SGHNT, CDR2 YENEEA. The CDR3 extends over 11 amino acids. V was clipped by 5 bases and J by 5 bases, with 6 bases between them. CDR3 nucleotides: TGTGCCAGCAGCCAGGGGGAGACCCAGTACTTC. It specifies CASSQGETQYF.

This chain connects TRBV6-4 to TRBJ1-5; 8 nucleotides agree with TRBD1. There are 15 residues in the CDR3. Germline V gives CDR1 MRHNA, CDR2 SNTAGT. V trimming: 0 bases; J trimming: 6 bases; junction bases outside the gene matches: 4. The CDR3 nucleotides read TGTGCCAGCAGTGACTCAGGACAGGGCATTCAGCCCCAGCATTTT. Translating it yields CASSDSGQGIQPQHF.

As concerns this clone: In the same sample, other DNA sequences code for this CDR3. The CDR3 region has the DNA TGTGCCAGCAGCTTTAGTTCTAGCGGGAGTTTCTCCTACGAGCAGTACTTC. Protein product: CASSFSSSGSFSYEQYF. The chain links TRBV7-8 to TRBJ2-7, with 10 bases identical to TRBD2. The CDR3 loop spans 17 amino acids. Trimming at V came to 3 bases and at J to 0 bases, leaving 8 bases not matched to a gene. Germline CDR1 reads SGHVS; CDR2 reads FQNEAQ.

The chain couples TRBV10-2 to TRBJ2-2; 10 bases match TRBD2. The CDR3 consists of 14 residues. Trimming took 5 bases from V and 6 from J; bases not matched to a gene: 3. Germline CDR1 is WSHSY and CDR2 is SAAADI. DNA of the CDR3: TGCGCCAGCAGTATAGCGGGAGGCGCCGGGGAGCTGTTTTTT. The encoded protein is CASSIAGGAGELFF.

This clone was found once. In DNA form, the CDR3 reads TGTGCCAGCAGCTTAGGGCCCGGGAAAAATGAGCAGTTCTTC. This codes for CASSLGPGKNEQFF. This rearrangement joins TRBV11-3 to TRBJ2-1, with D perhaps matching TRBD2 (5 bases). CDR3 length: 14 residues. Germline V gene lookup returns CDR1 SGHNT and CDR2 YENEEA. With 1 base removed from V and 7 bases from J, the gap between germline ends came to 11 bases. Variable domain in full (rest from reference TRBV11-3 and TRBJ2-1): EAGVVQSPRYKIIEKKQPVAFWCNPISGHNTLYWYLQNLGQGPELLIRYENEEAVDDSQLPKDRFSAERLKGVDSTLKIQPAELGDSAVYLCASSLGPGKNEQFFGPGTRLTVL.

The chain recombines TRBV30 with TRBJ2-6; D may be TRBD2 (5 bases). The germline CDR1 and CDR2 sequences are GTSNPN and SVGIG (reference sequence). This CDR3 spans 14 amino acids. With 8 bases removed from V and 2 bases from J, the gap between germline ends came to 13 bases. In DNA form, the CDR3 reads TGTGCCGCACCGGGATCTGCTGGGGCCAACGTCCTGACTTTC. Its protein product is CAAPGSAGANVLTF.

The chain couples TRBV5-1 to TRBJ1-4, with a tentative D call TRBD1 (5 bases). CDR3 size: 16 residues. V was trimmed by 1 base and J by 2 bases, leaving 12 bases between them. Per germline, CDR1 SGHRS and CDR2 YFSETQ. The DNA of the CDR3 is TGCGCCAGCAGCTTGTTGGGGACTGCCACTAATGAAAAACTGTTTTTT. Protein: CASSLLGTATNEKLFF. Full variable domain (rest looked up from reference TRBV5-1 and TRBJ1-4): KAGVTQTPRYLIKTRGQQVTLSCSPISGHRSVSWYQQTPGQGLQFLFEYFSETQRNKGNFPGRFSGRQFSNSRSEMNVSTLELGDSALYLCASSLLGTATNEKLFFGSGTQLSVL.

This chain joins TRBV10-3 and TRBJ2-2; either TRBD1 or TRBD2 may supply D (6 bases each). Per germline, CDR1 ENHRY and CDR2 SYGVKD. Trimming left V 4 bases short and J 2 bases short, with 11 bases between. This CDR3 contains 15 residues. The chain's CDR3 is CAISGAGTNTGELFF. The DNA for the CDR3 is TGTGCCATCAGTGGTGCGGGGACAAACACCGGGGAGCTGTTTTTT.

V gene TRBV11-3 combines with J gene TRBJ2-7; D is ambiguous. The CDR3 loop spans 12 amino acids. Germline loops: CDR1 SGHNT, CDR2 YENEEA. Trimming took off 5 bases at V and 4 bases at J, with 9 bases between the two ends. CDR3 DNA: TGTGCCAGCAGCCGCACGTGGTACGAGCAGTACTTC. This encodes CASSRTWYEQYF.

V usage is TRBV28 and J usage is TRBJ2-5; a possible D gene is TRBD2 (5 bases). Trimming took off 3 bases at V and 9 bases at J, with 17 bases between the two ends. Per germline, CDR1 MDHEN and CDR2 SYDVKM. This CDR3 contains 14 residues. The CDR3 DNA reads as TGTGCCAGCAGTTTGACGGCTCCAATCGGGGCCCAGTACTTC. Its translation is CASSLTAPIGAQYF.

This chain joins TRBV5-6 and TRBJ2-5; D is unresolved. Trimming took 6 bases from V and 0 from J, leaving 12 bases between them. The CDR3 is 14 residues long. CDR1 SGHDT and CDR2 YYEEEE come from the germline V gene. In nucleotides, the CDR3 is TGTGCCAGCATGTCGACGAGTAACCAAGAGACCCAGTACTTC. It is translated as CASMSTSNQETQYF.

The CDR3 DNA reads TGTGCCAGCTCACCTTTGGACAGGGGGGATTATGGCTACACCTTC. As protein: CASSPLDRGDYGYTF. The gene calls are TRBV18 and TRBJ1-2; 10 nucleotides align to TRBD1. This CDR3 region has 15 residues. Germline values: CDR1 KGHSH, CDR2 LQKENI. J lost 5 bases, V lost 3 bases, and 6 bases had no gene match.

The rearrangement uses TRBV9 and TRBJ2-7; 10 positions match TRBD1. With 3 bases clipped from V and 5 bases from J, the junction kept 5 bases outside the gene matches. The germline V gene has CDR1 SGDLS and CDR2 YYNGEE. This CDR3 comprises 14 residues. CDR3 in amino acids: CASSASTGGHEQYF. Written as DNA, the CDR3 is TGTGCCAGCAGCGCCTCGACAGGGGGCCACGAGCAGTACTTC.